The rows below give T cell receptor beta chains drawn from one sample of a study of cytomegalovirus exposure and HLA in healthy donors. Profiled with immunoSEQ multiplex PCR; TCRdb holds only in-frame clones, not every one. The table records around 140,000 clones, around nine tenths of them present only once. Sequences were obtained from PBMCs. The receptor set was obtained from a man younger than 35 in good health and CMV-seropositive. Both conserved end residues are part of each CDR3. The order of the fields is J gene, D gene, V gene, clone size, CDR3 protein, CDR3 DNA. D genes are given only for firm matches. Only some rows state a clone size, as once, few, many or a class for expanded clones.

>TRBJ1-1|-|TRBV9|-
CASSPFGARNTEAFF
TGTGCCAGCAGCCCATTTGGGGCGAGGAACACTGAAGCTTTCTTT
>TRBJ2-5|TRBD2|TRBV15|few
CATRKEMEVAGEETQYF
TGTGCCACCAGAAAAGAGATGGAGGTAGCGGGAGAGGAGACCCAGTACTTC
>TRBJ1-5|-|TRBV6-5|-
CASSYSRARNQPQHF
TGTGCCAGCAGTTACTCGAGGGCCAGAAATCAGCCCCAGCATTTT
>TRBJ1-5|-|TRBV6-6|-
CAIRDSGNQPQHF
TGTGCCATACGGGACTCCGGTAATCAGCCCCAGCATTTT
>TRBJ1-2|TRBD1|TRBV7-9|-
CASSLGTDNGYTF
TGTGCCAGCAGCTTGGGGACAGATAACGGCTACACCTTC
>TRBJ1-3|TRBD1|TRBV4-2|-
CASSHLVRVSWDRASNSGNTIYF
TGTGCCAGCAGCCATTTGGTAAGAGTTAGCTGGGACAGGGCTTCCAACTCTGGAAACACCATATATTTT
>TRBJ2-4|-|TRBV12-5|-
CASGRDIVAKNIQYF
TGTGCTAGTGGCCGGGACATCGTAGCCAAAAACATTCAGTACTTC
>TRBJ2-5|-|TRBV7-9|-
CASSLVPGGAGQETQYF
TGTGCCAGCAGCTTAGTCCCAGGTGGGGCGGGGCAAGAGACCCAGTACTTC
>TRBJ2-7|-|TRBV9|-
CASSVAQLSYEQYF
TGTGCCAGCAGCGTAGCCCAGTTATCCTACGAGCAGTACTTC
>TRBJ2-3|TRBD2|TRBV29-1|once
CSVGGGLADYKDTQYF
TGCAGCGTTGGAGGGGGACTAGCGGACTATAAGGATACGCAGTATTTT
>TRBJ2-1|-|TRBV27|once
CASSLWQGLHNEQFF
TGTGCCAGCAGTTTATGGCAGGGGCTCCACAATGAGCAGTTCTTC
>TRBJ1-4|-|TRBV9|-
CASSVDQGPNEKLFF
TGTGCCAGCAGCGTCGACCAGGGCCCTAATGAAAAACTGTTTTTT
>TRBJ1-2|-|TRBV18|-
CASSLKAPMPDSNYGYTF
TGTGCCAGCTCCCTTAAAGCACCCATGCCGGACTCTAACTATGGCTACACCTTC
>TRBJ2-7|-|TRBV5-1|-
CASSFDQGKSYEQYF
TGCGCCAGCAGCTTTGATCAGGGAAAATCCTACGAGCAGTACTTC
>TRBJ1-5|-|TRBV15|large
CATSRELGLASGQPQHF
TGTGCCACCAGCAGAGAACTGGGTCTTGCGTCGGGTCAGCCCCAGCATTTT
>TRBJ2-1|-|TRBV5-4|-
CASSLTTAGRYNEQFF
TGTGCCAGCAGCCTAACGACAGCCGGACGGTACAATGAGCAGTTCTTC
>TRBJ2-3|-|TRBV10-1|-
CASSDVTDTDTQYF
TGCGCCAGCAGTGATGTGACAGACACAGATACGCAGTATTTT
>TRBJ1-6|-|TRBV14|-
CASSQPTYNSPLHF
TGTGCCAGCAGCCAACCTACCTATAATTCACCCCTCCACTTT
>TRBJ2-5|TRBD1|TRBV5-4|-
CASRQGQGETQYF
TGTGCCAGCAGACAGGGACAGGGAGAGACCCAGTACTTC
>TRBJ1-4|TRBD1|TRBV19|-
CASIETGGATNEKLFF
TGTGCCAGTATCGAGACAGGGGGCGCAACTAATGAAAAACTGTTTTTT
>TRBJ1-2|-|TRBV5-3|once
CASSEDARGGYGYTF
TGTGCCAGCAGCGAGGATGCCAGGGGTGGCTATGGCTACACCTTC
>TRBJ2-7|-|TRBV5-1|-
CASSSFRGLVYEQYF
TGCGCCAGCAGCTCATTCAGGGGATTGGTGTACGAGCAGTACTTC
>TRBJ2-5|TRBD2|TRBV18|once
CASSPPSGRAWETQYF
TGTGCCAGCTCACCTCCTAGCGGGAGGGCCTGGGAGACCCAGTACTTC
>TRBJ1-2|-|TRBV29-1|-
CSVVDGSNYGYTF
TGCAGCGTAGTCGACGGGTCCAACTATGGCTACACCTTC
>TRBJ1-1|TRBD1|TRBV28|-
CASSLMDRQNTEAFF
TGTGCCAGCAGTTTGATGGACAGGCAAAACACTGAAGCTTTCTTT
>TRBJ2-1|-|TRBV6-5|-
CASSYSNGAAGEQFF
TGTGCCAGCAGTTACTCGAATGGGGCCGCCGGGGAGCAGTTCTTC
>TRBJ1-2|-|TRBV15|-
CATSRGMGSFTNYGYTF
TGTGCCACCAGCAGAGGAATGGGCTCTTTTACTAACTATGGCTACACCTTC
>TRBJ1-6|-|TRBV18|few
CASSPRQGQLNSPLHF
TGTGCCAGCTCACCACGCCAGGGCCAGCTAAATTCACCCCTCCACTTT
>TRBJ2-5|TRBD2|TRBV9|-
CASSVSGRAVETQYF
TGTGCCAGCAGCGTTAGCGGGAGGGCCGTTGAGACCCAGTACTTC
>TRBJ1-1|-|TRBV5-6|-
CASSPGQLVGAFF
TGTGCCAGCAGCCCCGGACAGCTCGTCGGGGCTTTCTTT
>TRBJ2-4|-|TRBV27|-
CASREAGIGNIQYF
TGTGCCAGCAGGGAGGCGGGAATAGGAAACATTCAGTACTTC
>TRBJ1-1|-|TRBV11-1|few
CASSSRGWNTEAFF
TGTGCCAGCAGCTCCAGGGGTTGGAACACTGAAGCTTTCTTT
>TRBJ1-5|TRBD1|TRBV19|-
CASSEGQGYQPQHF
TGTGCCAGTAGTGAGGGACAGGGATACCAGCCCCAGCATTTT
>TRBJ2-5|-|TRBV7-9|-
CASSLQISGTKTQYF
TGTGCCAGCAGCTTACAAATAAGCGGAACGAAGACCCAGTACTTC
>TRBJ1-3|-|TRBV15|-
CATSRNSGNTIYF
TGTGCCACCAGCAGAAACAGTGGAAACACCATATATTTT
>TRBJ2-1|TRBD1|TRBV6-5|-
CASSLGQGEEQFF
TGTGCCAGCAGTTTAGGACAGGGGGAAGAGCAGTTCTTC
>TRBJ2-3|TRBD2|TRBV5-1|-
CASSPISGRGTDTQYF
TGCGCCAGCAGCCCTATCTCCGGGAGGGGCACAGATACGCAGTATTTT
>TRBJ1-5|-|TRBV9|few
CASSLGGGAVQPQHF
TGTGCCAGCAGCCTGGGGGGAGGAGCCGTTCAGCCCCAGCATTTT
>TRBJ2-7|-|TRBV27|-
CASSSRERRYEQYF
TGTGCCAGCAGTAGCAGGGAAAGAAGATACGAGCAGTACTTC
>TRBJ2-7|-|TRBV27|-
CASSPTVSYYEQYF
TGTGCCAGCAGCCCTACAGTGTCCTACTACGAGCAGTACTTC